Listed here are 20 T cell receptor beta chains from one sample, sequenced in a study of blood T cell repertoires in COVID-19. Here immunoSEQ multiplex PCR was the method, and the copy in TCRdb shows in-frame clones only, minus some. This table holds over 120,000 clones, about 79% found once. Sequences were obtained from peripheral blood. These receptors all come from a man between 60 and 70 years old with active or convalescent COVID-19.

This sequence joins TRBV15 and TRBJ2-7; the match to TRBD2 covers 10 bases. The CDR3 extends over 15 amino acids. Per germline, CDR1 LNHNV and CDR2 YYDKDF (reference sequence). V was pared by 3 bases and J by 3 bases, with 5 bases of the junction left unmatched. The CDR3 sequence is CATSSELAGLYEQYF. DNA for the CDR3: TGTGCCACCAGCAGTGAACTAGCGGGGCTCTACGAGCAGTACTTC.

The count of this clone is one. The chain uses TRBV7-8 and TRBJ1-5; D not resolved. The CDR3 covers 14 residues. V was cut by 1 base and J by 3 bases, with 7 bases left in between. Germline V CDR1 and CDR2: SGHVS, FQNEAQ. CDR3 in amino acids: CASSLGHPNQPQHF. CDR3 coding DNA: TGTGCCAGCAGCTTAGGACACCCCAATCAGCCCCAGCATTTT.

This rearrangement joins TRBV28 to TRBJ1-4, with 9 bases lining up with TRBD1. Germline V gene lookup returns CDR1 MDHEN and CDR2 SYDVKM. CDR3 length: 14 amino acids. The V segment lost 3 bases and the J segment 7 bases; nucleotides outside the gene matches: 3. For the CDR3, the DNA is TGTGCCAGCAGTTTGACAGGGGGTGGTGAAAAACTGTTTTTT. As protein: CASSLTGGGEKLFF.

This sequence joins TRBV30 and TRBJ1-2; D unresolved. Germline V lookup: CDR1 GTSNPN, CDR2 SVGIG (reference sequence). Trimming left V 6 bases short and J 5 bases short, with 16 bases between. The CDR3 is made up of 13 amino acids. The CDR3 bases are TGTGCCTGTGGGGAGGGAGGCGGGTATGGCTACACCTTC. This gives the protein CACGEGGGYGYTF.

The V gene is TRBV3-1 (or the pseudogene TRBV3-2), the J gene TRBJ2-3; TRBD2 might be the D (5 bases). CDR1 and CDR2 (germline): LGHDT, YNNKEL (reference sequence). Trimming took 4 bases from V and 5 from J, leaving 13 bases between them. CDR3 length: 14 amino acids. The CDR3 DNA follows: TGTGCCAGCAGCCCCCTTAGGAGGCAAGATACGCAGTATTTT. This sequence encodes CASSPLRRQDTQYF.

This clone was seen just once. The chain uses TRBV18 and TRBJ2-1; 9 bases map to TRBD2. The CDR3 runs 18 residues. V lost 3 bases, J lost 5 bases, and 14 bases stayed unmatched. CDR1 and CDR2 from the germline V gene are KGHSH and LQKENI. The CDR3 sequence is CASSPAPPIAGVNNEQFF. The CDR3 nucleotides read TGTGCCAGCTCACCGGCACCCCCAATAGCGGGAGTAAACAATGAGCAGTTCTTC.

V and J are TRBV19 and TRBJ1-6, with TRBD1 matching 7 bases. J gave up 6 bases and V 10 bases, and 6 bases lay outside the gene matches. This CDR3 contains 13 residues. The germline CDR1 and CDR2 sequences are LNHDA and SQIVND (reference sequence). CDR3 protein: CATQTGFNSPLHF. The CDR3 bases are TGTGCCACCCAGACAGGGTTTAATTCACCCCTCCACTTT.

This clone was seen just once. DNA for the CDR3: TGTGCCAGCAGCGCTAGCGGAAGTAACACCGGGGAGCTGTTTTTT. Translated: CASSASGSNTGELFF. The genes are TRBV2 and TRBJ2-2; 7 positions agree with TRBD2. V lost 6 bases and J lost 2; bases outside the gene matches: 6. The germline V gene has CDR1 SNHLY and CDR2 FYNNEI. This CDR3 comprises 15 residues. Supplemented by reference TRBV2 and TRBJ2-2, the full variable domain reads EPEVTQTPSHQVTQMGQEVILRCVPISNHLYFYWYRQILGQKVEFLVSFYNNEISEKSEIFDDQFSVERPDGSNFTLKIRSTKLEDSAMYFCASSASGSNTGELFFGEGSRLTVL.

The chain employs TRBV19 and TRBJ2-1; TRBD1 aligns across 10 bases. V lost 7 bases, J lost 6 bases, and 12 bases stayed unmatched. The CDR3 consists of 16 residues. Looked up from germline, CDR1 is LNHDA and CDR2 is SQIVND (reference sequence). CDR3 sequence reads: CASKTPGTGDANEQFF. For the CDR3, the DNA is TGTGCCAGTAAGACCCCCGGGACAGGGGATGCCAATGAGCAGTTCTTC.

The chain has TRBV6-2 or TRBV6-3 and TRBJ1-6; TRBD1 matches at 10 bases. V gave up 6 bases and J gave up 7 bases; unmatched junction bases: 9. The length of the CDR3 is 16 residues. CDR1 and CDR2 (germline): MNHEY, SVGEGT. CDR3 DNA: TGTGCCAGCAGCCCCCTCGGGACAGGGGACAATTCACCCCTCCACTTT. This gives the protein CASSPLGTGDNSPLHF.

Only a few counts were recorded for this clone. The chain recombines TRBV27 with TRBJ1-5; D is possibly TRBD1 (5 bases). Trimming stripped 7 bases from V and 4 bases from J, with 17 bases between. CDR3 length: 15 amino acids. Germline lookup yields CDR1 MNHEY and CDR2 SMNVEV (reference sequence). The CDR3 DNA is TGTGCCAGCAATCAGGGAGGCCCGGGTAATCAGCCCCAGCATTTT. This gives the protein CASNQGGPGNQPQHF.

The V call is TRBV11-3, the J call TRBJ2-2; 11 bases align to TRBD2. Germline CDR1 is SGHNT and CDR2 is YENEEA. J gave up 5 bases and V 2 bases, and 1 base lay outside the gene matches. The CDR3 runs to 15 residues. CDR3 sequence: CASSLTSGGTGELFF. CDR3 DNA: TGTGCCAGCAGCTTAACTAGCGGGGGAACCGGGGAGCTGTTTTTT.

The chain joins TRBV6-5 to TRBJ1-2; possible D gene TRBD1, 5 bases. V was trimmed by 7 bases and J by 3 bases, leaving 18 bases between them. Germline CDR1 and CDR2: MNHEY and SVGAGI. This CDR3 contains 15 residues. CDR3 region: CASTNGGGGHYGYTF. The CDR3 coding sequence is TGTGCCAGCACCAACGGCGGGGGTGGGCACTATGGCTACACCTTC.

The V call is TRBV7-9, the J call TRBJ1-2; 9 bases are a match to TRBD1. Germline CDR1 SEHNR, CDR2 FQNEAQ (reference sequence). V shed 4 bases, J shed 5 bases, and the junction held 5 bases outside the gene matches. The CDR3 has 14 amino acids. In DNA form, the CDR3 reads TGTGCCAGCAGCTCCGGACAGGGGAGATATGGCTACACCTTC. Its translation is CASSSGQGRYGYTF.

This chain joins TRBV27 and TRBJ2-5; maybe TRBD1 (6 bases). V lost 3 bases and J 5 bases, leaving 25 bases between the germline ends. The germline CDR1 and CDR2 sequences are MNHEY and SMNVEV (reference sequence). The CDR3 is 18 residues long. CDR3 bases: TGTGCCAGCAGTTTTCATGGTCTGGGGGCAAGGGCTGCGGAGACCCAGTACTTC. Its translation is CASSFHGLGARAAETQYF.

The chain uses TRBV15 and TRBJ1-5, with 7 nucleotides matching TRBD1. Germline CDR1 reads LNHNV; CDR2 reads YYDKDF (reference sequence). The CDR3 consists of 15 residues. With 0 bases clipped from V and 7 bases from J, the junction kept 6 bases outside the gene matches. CDR3 sequence: CATSRDGTARQPQHF. The CDR3 DNA is TGTGCCACCAGCAGAGACGGGACAGCGCGACAGCCCCAGCATTTT.

The V call is TRBV18, the J call TRBJ1-1; 7 positions agree with TRBD1. The V gene end was trimmed by 3 bases and the J gene end by 5 bases; junction bases not matched to a gene: 6. The CDR3 extends over 14 amino acids. Germline CDR1 and CDR2: KGHSH and LQKENI. This CDR3 is CASSPEGAKTEAFF. The CDR3 DNA reads TGTGCCAGCTCACCCGAGGGGGCAAAGACTGAAGCTTTCTTT.

The CDR3 reads CASSYRQGPMATQYF. The CDR3 nucleotides are TGTGCCAGCAGCTATAGACAGGGCCCTATGGCGACCCAGTACTTC. The chain links TRBV5-5 to TRBJ2-5, with 7 bases aligning to TRBD1. Unmatched junction bases numbered 12, after V lost 3 bases and J lost 7 bases. This CDR3 spans 15 amino acids. From germline, CDR1 is SGHKS and CDR2 YYEKEE (reference sequence).

The gene calls are TRBV3-1 (or the pseudogene TRBV3-2) and TRBJ1-5; 8 positions agree with TRBD1. The V gene end was trimmed by 4 bases and the J gene end by 1 base; junction bases not matched to a gene: 6. CDR1 and CDR2 (germline): LGHDT, YNNKEL (reference sequence). The CDR3 consists of 16 residues. The CDR3: CASSPGQGLSNQPQHF. The CDR3 DNA reads as TGTGCCAGCAGCCCAGGACAGGGATTGAGCAATCAGCCCCAGCATTTT.

In its sample, this clone was seen a few times. This rearrangement joins TRBV18 to TRBJ2-1; 12 bases fit TRBD2. The germline V gene encodes CDR1 KGHSH and CDR2 LQKENI. This CDR3 has 18 amino acids. V lost 6 bases to trimming and J lost 8 bases; unmatched junction nucleotides: 17. Here the CDR3 DNA reads TGTGCCAGCTCCGAGCTAGAGACTAGCGGGAGAGGGGCCCATGAGCAGTTCTTC. Its protein product is CASSELETSGRGAHEQFF.